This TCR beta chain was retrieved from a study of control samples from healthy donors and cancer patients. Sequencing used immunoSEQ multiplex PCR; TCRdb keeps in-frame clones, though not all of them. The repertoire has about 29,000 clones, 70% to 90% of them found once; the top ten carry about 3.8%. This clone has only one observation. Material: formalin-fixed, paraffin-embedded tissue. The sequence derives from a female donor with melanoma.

The CDR3 sequence: CASSLEGRTSWGELFF. As DNA, the CDR3 is TGTGCCAGCAGCTTGGAGGGCCGGACTAGCTGGGGGGAGCTGTTTTTT. J is TRBJ2-2 and V is TRBV5-4, with 8 positions matching TRBD2. The CDR3 length is 16 residues. The V gene end was trimmed by 0 bases and the J gene end by 8 bases; junction bases not matched to a gene: 9. Germline V gene sequence: CDR1 SGHNT, CDR2 YYREEE (reference sequence).